The 20 T cell receptor beta chains given below trace back to one sample, sequenced in a study of shared clonotypes between healthy human individuals. Here immunoSEQ multiplex PCR was the method, and the copy in TCRdb shows in-frame clones only, minus some. Of roughly 2 million clones listed, approximately 96% were seen once; the top ten hold roughly 0.13%. The specimen was naive CD4+ T cells sorted from blood. Subset here: CD45RA+ positively selected. The source of these receptors is a young man in good health.

The genes are TRBV2 and TRBJ2-7; D is perhaps TRBD2 (7 bases). Germline CDR1 is SNHLY and CDR2 is FYNNEI. This CDR3 is built from 14 residues. The V end lost 7 bases, the J end lost 4 bases, and 17 bases lay between the germline ends. The CDR3 sequence: CASTPGRGGYEQYF. The CDR3 nucleotides read TGTGCCAGCACCCCGGGAAGGGGGGGATACGAGCAGTACTTC.

The gene calls are TRBV2 and TRBJ1-1; D gene unclear. The CDR3 is made up of 13 amino acids. Germline CDR1 and CDR2: SNHLY and FYNNEI. The germline V and J ends were trimmed by 7 bases and 0 bases, with 9 bases remaining between them. The CDR3 here is CASMKEMNTEAFF. The CDR3 DNA reads TGTGCCAGCATGAAGGAGATGAACACTGAAGCTTTCTTT.

The chain uses TRBV19 and TRBJ1-2, with unresolved D. Trimming took 6 bases from V and 8 from J, leaving 16 bases between them. The CDR3 length is 13 residues. CDR1 and CDR2 (germline): LNHDA, SQIVND (reference sequence). CDR3 in amino acids: CASRIDWLGGYTF. The CDR3 bases are TGTGCCAGTAGAATTGACTGGTTGGGGGGCTACACCTTC.

The rearrangement uses TRBV4-3 and TRBJ1-2; D unresolved. The V end was cut by 0 bases, the J end by 4 bases, with 12 bases between. The CDR3 contains 15 residues. Germline CDR1 reads LGHNA; CDR2 reads YSLEER. In nucleotides, the CDR3 is TGCGCCAGCAGCCAAGATTGGGGTCAAGGCTATGGCTACACCTTC. Translating gives CASSQDWGQGYGYTF.

This clone has just one count. The V and J genes are TRBV4-1 and TRBJ2-2; no clear D gene. The CDR3 runs 14 residues. The germline V gene encodes CDR1 MGHRA and CDR2 YSYEKL. Trimming took off 2 bases at V and 4 bases at J, with 8 bases between the two ends. In DNA, the CDR3 is TGCGCCAGCAGCCAATGGCACGGCACCGGGGAGCTGTTTTTT. Translated: CASSQWHGTGELFF.

This clone was picked up one time. The rearrangement links TRBV2 to TRBJ2-7, with 9 bases identical to TRBD1. The CDR3 has 15 amino acids. The germline V gene has CDR1 SNHLY and CDR2 FYNNEI. Germline trimming cut 7 bases from V and 6 bases from J; bases unmatched to any gene: 13. The chain's CDR3 is CASISQGAIAGEQYF. The CDR3 DNA sequence: TGTGCCAGCATTTCACAGGGGGCCATCGCCGGCGAGCAGTACTTC.

This clone has only one observation. The DNA of the CDR3 is TGTGCCAGCAACCCCCTCAGGGAAGTCGCCCCCTACGAGCAGTACTTC. Its translation is CASNPLREVAPYEQYF. This sequence joins TRBV28 and TRBJ2-7; tentatively, D is TRBD1 (5 bases). Trimming took 7 bases from V and 2 from J, leaving 21 bases between them. The CDR3 sequence is 16 residues long. Germline CDR1 reads MDHEN; CDR2 reads SYDVKM.

This chain links TRBV9 with TRBJ1-2, with 7 bases that match TRBD1. This CDR3 is built from 14 residues. V was clipped by 3 bases and J by 8 bases; unmatched bases: 10. Germline CDR1 reads SGDLS; CDR2 reads YYNGEE. CDR3 loop: CASSGAQGERGYTF. The CDR3 coding sequence is TGTGCCAGCAGCGGAGCCCAGGGGGAAAGAGGCTACACCTTC.

This clone is a singleton in its sample. The chain links TRBV5-4 to TRBJ2-2; D gene ambiguous. This CDR3 comprises 15 residues. Germline loops: CDR1 SGHNT, CDR2 YYREEE (reference sequence). Trimming removed 4 bases at V and 2 bases at J, with 12 bases between. CDR3 bases: TGTGCCAGCAGCCCCCCGGGCCGAAACACCGGGGAGCTGTTTTTT. This gives the protein CASSPPGRNTGELFF.

The V and J genes are TRBV7-2 and TRBJ2-7; D gene uncertain. Germline V gene sequence: CDR1 SGHTA, CDR2 FQGNSA. V lost 1 base and J lost 0, with 10 bases in between. The length of the CDR3 is 15 residues. The CDR3 reads CASSLGTKASYEQYF. CDR3 DNA: TGTGCCAGCAGCTTAGGAACGAAGGCCTCCTACGAGCAGTACTTC. The full variable domain, completed using reference TRBV7-2 and TRBJ2-7, is GAGVSQSPSNKVTEKGKDVELRCDPISGHTALYWYRQSLGQGLEFLIYFQGNSAPDKSGLPSDRFSAERTGGSVSTLTIQRTQQEDSAVYLCASSLGTKASYEQYFGPGTRLTVT.

V gene TRBV28 combines with J gene TRBJ2-2; D uncertain. Looked up from germline, CDR1 is MDHEN and CDR2 is SYDVKM. The CDR3 contains 15 residues. V was shortened by 3 bases and J by 6 bases, with 14 bases between the two germline ends. CDR3 residues: CASSLTGQDSGELFF. CDR3 nucleotide sequence: TGTGCCAGCAGTTTGACTGGGCAGGATTCCGGGGAGCTGTTTTTT.

The chain links TRBV2 to TRBJ2-3; 9 bases align to TRBD2. The CDR3 is 15 amino acids. The V gene end was trimmed by 6 bases and the J gene end by 5 bases; junction bases not matched to a gene: 9. The V gene's germline CDR1 is SNHLY and CDR2 FYNNEI. The CDR3 reads CASSVSSGVRDTQYF. The DNA of the CDR3 is TGTGCCAGCAGCGTCTCTAGCGGGGTGAGAGATACGCAGTATTTT.

The rearrangement uses TRBV6-5 and TRBJ2-7, with 7 bases fitting TRBD1. Unmatched junction bases numbered 7, after V lost 5 bases and J lost 3 bases. The CDR3 is made up of 14 amino acids. Looked up from germline, CDR1 is MNHEY and CDR2 is SVGAGI. The DNA of the CDR3 is TGTGCCAGCAGTCGACAGACAGGGAGCTACGAGCAGTACTTC. Amino acid sequence: CASSRQTGSYEQYF.

Regarding this clone: Other DNA sequences within the sample encode an identical CDR3. V is TRBV9 and J is TRBJ2-7; 11 nucleotides align to TRBD1. This CDR3 is 15 amino acids long. Trimming at V came to 3 bases and at J to 1 base, leaving 3 bases not matched to a gene. Germline V gene sequence: CDR1 SGDLS, CDR2 YYNGEE. For the CDR3, the DNA is TGTGCCAGCAGCGCCGGGACAGGGGGATCCTACGAGCAGTACTTC. It yields the protein CASSAGTGGSYEQYF. The full variable domain, completed using reference TRBV9 and TRBJ2-7, is DSGVTQTPKHLITATGQRVTLRCSPRSGDLSVYWYQQSLDQGLQFLIQYYNGEERAKGNILERFSAQQFPDLHSELNLSSLELGDSALYFCASSAGTGGSYEQYFGPGTRLTVT.

The chain combines TRBV19 with TRBJ1-1; D may be TRBD1 (5 bases). V was pared by 5 bases and J by 4 bases, with 17 bases between. Germline CDR1 reads LNHDA; CDR2 reads SQIVND (reference sequence). The CDR3 consists of 15 residues. CDR3 DNA sequence: TGTGCCAGTAGTCTGCCGGCCACCGGGGCCACTGAAGCTTTCTTT. Translation: CASSLPATGATEAFF.

The V and J genes are TRBV11-2 and TRBJ2-1, with D perhaps matching TRBD2 (5 bases). Germline V CDR1 and CDR2: SGHAT, FQNNGV. V was shortened by 7 bases and J by 0 bases, with 13 bases between the two germline ends. This CDR3 has 15 residues. The CDR3 DNA reads TGTGCCAGCACCCCGGGGTCGGCCTCCTACAATGAGCAGTTCTTC. Amino acids: CASTPGSASYNEQFF. Using reference TRBV11-2 and TRBJ2-1 for the parts outside the CDR3, the full variable domain is EAGVAQSPRYKIIEKRQSVAFWCNPISGHATLYWYQQILGQGPKLLIQFQNNGVVDDSQLPKDRFSAERLKGVDSTLKIQPAKLEDSAVYLCASTPGSASYNEQFFGPGTRLTVL.

The genes are TRBV5-1 and TRBJ2-5; D may match TRBD1 or TRBD2 (5 bases each). The CDR3 is made up of 14 amino acids. Germline V gives CDR1 SGHRS, CDR2 YFSETQ. Trimming removed 2 bases at V and 4 bases at J, with 12 bases between. CDR3 DNA: TGCGCCAGCAGCTTTGGGGGAATGGGAGAGACCCAGTACTTC. This translates into CASSFGGMGETQYF.

The chain employs TRBV6-4 and TRBJ2-2; TRBD2 aligns across 10 bases. In germline, CDR1 is MRHNA, CDR2 SNTAGT. The J segment lost 4 bases and the V segment lost 7 bases, leaving 6 bases of the junction unmatched. The CDR3 runs to 15 residues. The CDR3 spells CASKRTSGPTGELFF. DNA for the CDR3: TGTGCCAGCAAGAGGACTAGCGGACCCACCGGGGAGCTGTTTTTT.

Notes on this clone: The same CDR3 arises from other DNA sequences in this sample as well. The chain carries TRBV5-1 and TRBJ2-5, with D perhaps given as TRBD1 or TRBD2 (6 bases each). V was cut by 0 bases and J by 5 bases, with 14 bases left in between. Per germline, CDR1 SGHRS and CDR2 YFSETQ. This CDR3 has 15 amino acids. DNA of the CDR3: TGCGCCAGCAGCTTGGAGGGGGGTCGGGTGGAGACCCAGTACTTC. This encodes CASSLEGGRVETQYF.

The rearrangement uses TRBV7-2 and TRBJ2-7, with D perhaps being TRBD1 or TRBD2 (5 bases each). CDR1 and CDR2 (germline): SGHTA, FQGNSA. Trimming removed 2 bases at V and 6 bases at J, with 8 bases between. The CDR3 consists of 12 residues. The CDR3 DNA sequence: TGTGCCAGCAGCTTACAGGGAGCCGAGCAGTACTTC. Residues: CASSLQGAEQYF.